Presented here are 21 T cell receptor beta chains from one specimen sequenced in a study of CD8 T cells in Susac syndrome. Roughly 0.45 to 1 ug RNA was reverse transcribed with random hexamers. TCRdb redid the calling of the immunoSEQ multiplex PCR reads with MiXCR, one entry per CDR3 protein. Here the sample spans about 250,000 distinct CDR3 sequences, around 95% being singletons. Sequenced input: CD4+ T cells from PBMCs. These receptors were taken from a human donor with multiple sclerosis.

CDR3 loop: CAISEFPGANSPLHF. CDR3 sequence (DNA): TGTGCCATCAGTGAGTTTCCAGGGGCGAATTCACCCCTCCACTTT. The chain combines TRBV10-3 with TRBJ1-6, with a weak D call TRBD1 (6 bases). V lost 1 base and J 7 bases, leaving 11 bases between the germline ends. Germline CDR1 ENHRY, CDR2 SYGVKD. The CDR3 consists of 15 residues.

V is TRBV7-2 and J is TRBJ2-3, with 9 positions matching TRBD2. The V gene's germline CDR1 is SGHTA and CDR2 FQGNSA. The V and J ends lost 7 bases and 3 bases, in that order; junction bases with no gene match: 8. The CDR3 runs 15 residues. In DNA, the CDR3 is TGTGCCAGCACCCTTAGCGGGAGTGGGACAGATACGCAGTATTTT. The encoded protein is CASTLSGSGTDTQYF.

This rearrangement joins TRBV15 to TRBJ2-3; 9 bases fit TRBD2. The CDR3 is 19 amino acids. After removal of 3 bases from V and 3 bases from J, the junction contained 16 bases not matched to a gene. Germline loops: CDR1 LNHNV, CDR2 YYDKDF (reference sequence). The CDR3 here is CATSRTEARASGKTDTQYF. The CDR3 bases are TGTGCCACCAGCAGGACAGAAGCCCGGGCTAGCGGGAAGACAGATACGCAGTATTTT.

This chain joins TRBV29-1 and TRBJ2-3; 9 bases map to TRBD2. The CDR3 has 18 amino acids. Per the germline V gene, CDR1 is SQVTM and CDR2 is ANQGSEA. With 0 bases clipped from V and 1 base from J, the junction kept 11 bases outside the gene matches. The CDR3 here is CSVEDGPWREGGTDTQYF. In DNA, the CDR3 is TGCAGCGTTGAAGATGGCCCCTGGCGGGAGGGCGGCACAGATACGCAGTATTTT.

The chain links TRBV20-1 to TRBJ2-7; D is uncertain. Between the trimmed V and J ends, which lost 3 bases and 0 bases, there was a span of 24 bases. CDR1 and CDR2 from the germline V gene are DFQATT and SNEGSKA (reference sequence). The CDR3 loop spans 18 amino acids. CDR3 nucleotide sequence: TGCAGTGCTAGGCCCGCACTACCAGGAGACCTCGCCTCCTACGAGCAGTACTTC. Its protein product is CSARPALPGDLASYEQYF.

This clonotype was seen a handful of times. V usage is TRBV6-1 and J usage is TRBJ2-7, with 8 positions matching TRBD2. CDR1 is MNHNS and CDR2 is SASEGT in the germline V gene. The CDR3 length is 15 residues. V was clipped by 6 bases and J by 2 bases; unmatched bases: 9. CDR3 DNA sequence: TGTGCCAGCAGCCGTTGTACTAGCGGACCCTACGAGCAGTACGTC. This sequence encodes CASSRCTSGPYEQYV.

The chain combines TRBV20-1 with TRBJ2-1; D is unresolved. Trimming stripped 3 bases from V and 4 bases from J, with 10 bases between. In germline, CDR1 is DFQATT, CDR2 SNEGSKA (reference sequence). The length of the CDR3 is 13 residues. In nucleotides, the CDR3 is TGCAGTGCTAGGAGGCTTAGATACAATGAGCAGTTCTTC. Residues: CSARRLRYNEQFF.

This sequence joins TRBV7-2 and TRBJ2-1; tentative D call: TRBD1 (7 bases). Germline CDR1 is SGHTA and CDR2 is FQGNSA. Trimming removed 5 bases from V and 9 bases from J, with 14 bases in between. This CDR3 has 13 amino acids. CDR3 DNA sequence: TGTGCCAGCAGCGCCCACAGGGGAGGTGAGCAGTTCTTC. This sequence encodes CASSAHRGGEQFF.

The chain recombines TRBV5-6 with TRBJ2-5; 10 nucleotides align to TRBD2. Trimming at V came to 6 bases and at J to 5 bases, leaving 10 bases not matched to a gene. This CDR3 has 15 amino acids. Germline values: CDR1 SGHDT, CDR2 YYEEEE. This CDR3 reads CASTQTSGLRETQYF. The CDR3 nucleotides read TGTGCCAGCACCCAGACTAGCGGGCTGCGGGAGACCCAGTACTTC.

The rearrangement links TRBV6-5 to TRBJ1-1; D remains unclear. The CDR3 sequence is 14 residues long. Trimming cost V 4 bases and J 1 base, with 10 bases left between them. Germline assignment: CDR1 MNHEY and CDR2 SVGAGI. CDR3 nucleotides: TGTGCCAGCAGTTTGTGGCTGTCGAACACTGAAGCTTTCTTT. Its translation: CASSLWLSNTEAFF.

The chain recombines TRBV29-1 with TRBJ2-5, with D unclear. The CDR3 has 13 residues. In germline, CDR1 is SQVTM, CDR2 ANQGSEA. Trimming removed 2 bases at V and 1 base at J, with 8 bases between. CDR3 protein: CSVEYVVQETQYF. Written as DNA, the CDR3 is TGCAGCGTTGAATATGTAGTCCAAGAGACCCAGTACTTC.

The rearrangement joins TRBV4-1 to TRBJ2-6, with D perhaps given as TRBD1 or TRBD2 (5 bases each). CDR3 length: 16 amino acids. Trimming stripped 1 base from V and 0 bases from J, with 7 bases between. CDR1 is MGHRA, CDR2 YSYEKL, per germline. The CDR3 DNA is TGCGCCAGCAGCCAAGTGAGGGGCTCTGGGGCCAACGTCCTGACTTTC. Translating it yields CASSQVRGSGANVLTF.

The chain has TRBV5-4 and TRBJ2-3, with D unresolved. Looked up from germline, CDR1 is SGHNT and CDR2 is YYREEE (reference sequence). The CDR3 extends over 14 amino acids. Trimming took off 4 bases at V and 1 base at J, with 10 bases between the two ends. For the CDR3, the DNA is TGTGCCAGCAGCGAGCCCCGGGGCACAGATACGCAGTATTTT. Amino acid sequence: CASSEPRGTDTQYF.

This chain joins TRBV20-1 and TRBJ2-7; D is undetermined. The germline V gene encodes CDR1 DFQATT and CDR2 SNEGSKA (reference sequence). This CDR3 has 12 residues. V shed 1 base and J shed 4 bases, with 8 bases lying between them. CDR3 DNA sequence: TGCAGTGCTAGAGGACGTCGGTACGAGCAGTACTTC. It codes for CSARGRRYEQYF.

This clonotype was counted between two and nine times. This chain links TRBV20-1 with TRBJ2-7; 9 nucleotides match TRBD2. CDR1 is DFQATT, CDR2 SNEGSKA, per germline (reference sequence). Germline trimming cut 3 bases from V and 6 bases from J; bases unmatched to any gene: 12. The CDR3 covers 15 residues. Written as DNA, the CDR3 is TGCAGTGCTAGTGGTGCATTGGCGGGAGGGCGCGAGCAGTACGTC. Encoded protein: CSASGALAGGREQYV.

J is TRBJ1-2 and V is TRBV7-2, with 8 bases aligning to TRBD1. The V gene end was trimmed by 5 bases and the J gene end by 4 bases; junction bases not matched to a gene: 3. CDR3 length equals 13 residues. Germline assignment: CDR1 SGHTA and CDR2 FQGNSA. The CDR3 region is CASSLQGVYGYTF. The CDR3 nucleotides read TGTGCCAGCAGCCTACAGGGGGTCTATGGCTACACCTTC.

V usage is TRBV19 and J usage is TRBJ1-5; 7 nucleotides agree with TRBD1. V lost 6 bases, J lost 2 bases, and 7 bases stayed unmatched. Germline V gives CDR1 LNHDA, CDR2 SQIVND (reference sequence). The CDR3 consists of 15 residues. CDR3 nucleotide sequence: TGTGCCAGTAGGATACAGGGGCGAGGCAATCAGCCCCAGCATTTT. Protein product: CASRIQGRGNQPQHF.

The chain links TRBV5-1 to TRBJ1-1, with D possibly matching TRBD1 (6 bases). Germline lookup yields CDR1 SGHRS and CDR2 YFSETQ. Trimming removed 4 bases from V and 1 base from J, with 14 bases in between. This CDR3 has 15 amino acids. CDR3 amino acids: CASSPGGARNTEAFF. CDR3 DNA: TGCGCCAGCAGCCCCGGGGGGGCCCGGAACACTGAAGCTTTCTTT. Filled out from reference TRBV5-1 and TRBJ1-1, the complete variable domain reads KAGVTQTPRYLIKTRGQQVTLSCSPISGHRSVSWYQQTPGQGLQFLFEYFSETQRNKGNFPGRFSGRQFSNSRSEMNVSTLELGDSALYLCASSPGGARNTEAFFGQGTRLTVV.

The J gene is TRBJ2-5, the V gene TRBV20-1; D unclear. The CDR3 has 14 residues. With 6 bases removed from V and 0 bases from J, the gap between germline ends came to 14 bases. Germline CDR1 and CDR2: DFQATT and SNEGSKA (reference sequence). CDR3 coding DNA: TGCAGTGCCACCACGAACTCCTACCAAGAGACCCAGTACTTC. This translates into CSATTNSYQETQYF.

V and J are TRBV5-6 and TRBJ1-2, with D possibly TRBD1 on 6 matching bases. CDR1 and CDR2 (germline): SGHDT, YYEEEE. The V end was cut by 0 bases, the J end by 8 bases, with 14 bases between. This CDR3 has 14 amino acids. The CDR3 region is CASSLVPGARGYTF. DNA for the CDR3: TGTGCCAGCAGCTTGGTTCCGGGGGCACGGGGCTACACCTTC.

The chain recombines TRBV7-9 with TRBJ1-5; no firm D call. The V gene's germline CDR1 is SEHNR and CDR2 FQNEAQ (reference sequence). The CDR3 is 18 residues long. V was shortened by 5 bases and J by 1 base, with 21 bases between the two germline ends. CDR3 amino acids: CASSHNPGLFGSNQPQHF. CDR3 DNA: TGTGCCAGCAGCCATAACCCGGGCCTCTTCGGGAGCAATCAGCCCCAGCATTTT.